These T cell receptor beta chains were read from a single sample in a study of blood T cell repertoires in COVID-19. The protocol was immunoSEQ multiplex PCR, while the TCRdb copy is restricted to in-frame clones and leaves out a portion. The table lists 300,000 or so clones, roughly 90% of them singletons. Sequencing used PBMCs or T cells enriched from blood (not recorded which). All receptors come from a man aged 55-75 years who had recovered from COVID-19. CDR3s include the opening cysteine and the closing phenylalanine or tryptophan. Fields, in order: J gene, D gene, clone size, V gene, CDR3 DNA, CDR3 protein. A D gene is named only where the DNA matches it firmly. Clone size is stated in some rows and not others, as once, few, many or a class when expanded.

j_gene: TRBJ2-3
d_gene: TRBD1
abundance: .
v_gene: TRBV6-2/TRBV6-3
CDR3nt: TGTGCCAGCAGTTCTGGACAGGGAAGCACAGATACGCAGTATTTT
CDR3aa: CASSSGQGSTDTQYF

j_gene: TRBJ2-7
d_gene: .
abundance: .
v_gene: TRBV6-5
CDR3nt: TGTGCCAACGGGAGACAGGGCAGCGAGCAGTACTTC
CDR3aa: CANGRQGSEQYF

j_gene: TRBJ2-7
d_gene: TRBD2
abundance: once
v_gene: TRBV7-2
CDR3nt: TGTGCCAGCAGCATTAGCGGGACCACCTACGAGCAGTACTTC
CDR3aa: CASSISGTTYEQYF

j_gene: TRBJ2-7
d_gene: TRBD2
abundance: .
v_gene: TRBV19
CDR3nt: TGTGCCAGTAGTAGGACTAGCGGGATCCCTTCCTACGAGCAGTACTTC
CDR3aa: CASSRTSGIPSYEQYF

j_gene: TRBJ2-5
d_gene: TRBD2
abundance: .
v_gene: TRBV6-2/TRBV6-3
CDR3nt: TGTGCCAGCAGTTACTCGAGCGGATCGGGGGGGGCGCACCAAGAGACCCAGTACTTC
CDR3aa: CASSYSSGSGGAHQETQYF

j_gene: TRBJ2-3
d_gene: .
abundance: .
v_gene: TRBV24-1
CDR3nt: TGTGCCACCAGTGATTTCTCGGCAGGCCCAGATACGCAGTATTTT
CDR3aa: CATSDFSAGPDTQYF

j_gene: TRBJ1-5
d_gene: TRBD1
abundance: .
v_gene: TRBV11-2
CDR3nt: TGTGCCAGCAGTCTCGACAGGGATCAGCCCCAGCATTTT
CDR3aa: CASSLDRDQPQHF

j_gene: TRBJ2-7
d_gene: TRBD2
abundance: .
v_gene: TRBV2
CDR3nt: TGTGCCAGCAGGCCGCTAGGCGGGGGGGCCTACGAGCAGTACTTC
CDR3aa: CASRPLGGGAYEQYF

j_gene: TRBJ1-2
d_gene: .
abundance: .
v_gene: TRBV6-5
CDR3nt: TGTGCCAGCAGGCTAGTAGACTATGGCTACACCTTC
CDR3aa: CASRLVDYGYTF

j_gene: TRBJ1-4
d_gene: .
abundance: .
v_gene: TRBV6-2/TRBV6-3
CDR3nt: TGTGCCAGCAGTGGCCAGGCAACTAATGAAAAACTGTTTTTT
CDR3aa: CASSGQATNEKLFF

j_gene: TRBJ2-1
d_gene: .
abundance: .
v_gene: TRBV15
CDR3nt: TGTGCCACCAGCAGAGGCGGGCCGTGGGGATCCTACAATGAGCAGTTCTTC
CDR3aa: CATSRGGPWGSYNEQFF